These T cell receptor beta chains were read from a single sample in a study of early T cells in non-severe SARS-CoV-2 infection. TCRdb redid the calling of the 5' RACE reads with MiXCR, one entry per CDR3 protein. The sample yields some 87,000 distinct CDR3 sequences, 9% to 13% seen once. The sample comprised whole blood. The source of these receptors is an adult who was a healthcare worker with PCR-confirmed SARS-CoV-2 infection or an uninfected control (not recorded which). The CDR3 runs from the conserved cysteine through the conserved F or W. D genes are given only for firm matches. Rows give clone size only sometimes, using once, few, many, or a class for an expanded clone.

>TRBD1|16|TRBJ2-3|many|TRBV11-2
TGTGCCAGCAGCATCACAGGGGGCGCTTACCCAGATACGCAGTATTTT
CASSITGGAYPDTQYF
>-|14|TRBJ2-2|many|TRBV7-9
TGTGCCAGCAGCTTAAGAGTAAACACCGGGGAGCTGTTTTTT
CASSLRVNTGELFF
>-|16|TRBJ2-1|many|TRBV6-8
TGTGCCAGCAGCCCCAGAGACGGCAAACACCATTGGGGGCAGTTCTTC
CASSPRDGKHHWGQFF
>TRBD2|15|TRBJ2-3|many|TRBV20-1
TGCAGTGCTAGTGCTCTAGCGGGAGTGTTGGATACGCAGTATTTT
CSASALAGVLDTQYF
>-|12|TRBJ2-7|few|TRBV7-9
TGTGCCAGCAGCTTATTCGGGGACGAGCAGTACTTC
CASSLFGDEQYF
>TRBD1|15|TRBJ1-2|many|TRBV24-1
TGTGCCACCAGTGATTCTCCATCCGGGACAGGGTCCTACACCTTC
CATSDSPSGTGSYTF
>-|15|TRBJ1-1|few|TRBV4-2
TGTGCCAGCAGCCAAGAGAGTCGACAGAACACTGAAGCTTTCTTT
CASSQESRQNTEAFF
>-|13|TRBJ1-2|few|TRBV6-2/TRBV6-3
TGTGCCAGCAGCTCTGGGCGCCCTGAGGGCTACACCTTC
CASSSGRPEGYTF
>TRBD1|13|TRBJ2-7|-|TRBV28
TGTGCCAGCAGTTGGGACAGCTCCTACGAGCAGTACTTC
CASSWDSSYEQYF
>-|13|TRBJ1-1|few|TRBV16
TGTGCCAGCAGCCCCGGGGCAGGAGAAGAAGCTTTCTTT
CASSPGAGEEAFF
>TRBD1|15|TRBJ2-1|few|TRBV7-9
TGTGCCAGCAGCCCGGGGACAGGGAATACCAATGAGCAGTTCTTC
CASSPGTGNTNEQFF
>-|15|TRBJ1-5|-|TRBV5-1
TGCGCCAGCAGTCAAAATGGGGCAAGCAATCAGCCCCAGCATTTT
CASSQNGASNQPQHF
>-|12|TRBJ1-6|few|TRBV9
TGTGCCAGCAGCTTACGAGAATCACCCCTCCACTTT
CASSLRESPLHF
>-|10|TRBJ2-1|-|TRBV20-1
TGCAGTGCTAGAAGCAATGAGCAGTTCTTC
CSARSNEQFF
>TRBD2|15|TRBJ2-1|-|TRBV9
TGTGCCAGCAGCGGCACTAGCGGGGGATACAATGAGCAGTTCTTC
CASSGTSGGYNEQFF
>-|13|TRBJ1-5|many|TRBV18
TGTGCCAGCTCTCCAGGTGGGAATCAGCCCCAGCATTTT
CASSPGGNQPQHF
>-|15|TRBJ2-7|-|TRBV9
TGTGCCAGCAGCTCAGGGGACTCCCTCCCCTACGAGCAGTACTTC
CASSSGDSLPYEQYF
>TRBD1|12|TRBJ1-1|-|TRBV5-1
TGCGCCAGTAAAACAGGGGGCACTGAAGCTTTCTTT
CASKTGGTEAFF
>-|14|TRBJ1-6|few|TRBV5-1
TGCGCCAGCAGCTCGGACGGGGATGGGTCACCCCTCCACTTT
CASSSDGDGSPLHF
>-|15|TRBJ1-3|few|TRBV5-1
TGCGCCAGCAGCCTGACGGCGGAGCCTGAAAACACCATATATTTT
CASSLTAEPENTIYF
>-|14|TRBJ2-3|many|TRBV14
TGTGCCAGCAGCCAAGATTTTCGAGCGAATACGCAGTATTTT
CASSQDFRANTQYF
>-|13|TRBJ1-3|few|TRBV27
TGTGCCAGCAGACCCCTCGCGAGAAACACCATATATTTT
CASRPLARNTIYF
>-|13|TRBJ1-2|many|TRBV28
TGTGCCAGCTCCCGAGGTGTCGCGCGAGGCTACACCTTC
CASSRGVARGYTF
>-|14|TRBJ1-3|-|TRBV6-2/TRBV6-3
TGTGCCAGCAGCAGGGGAAGCTCTGGAAACACCATATATTTT
CASSRGSSGNTIYF
>-|15|TRBJ1-1|many|TRBV28
TGTGCCAGCATGGTAGAAAAGGGTCTACAAGTAAAAGCTTTCTTT
CASMVEKGLQVKAFF
>-|11|TRBJ1-5|many|TRBV5-5
TGTGCCAGCAGCCTGGGAGGGCCCCAGCATTTT
CASSLGGPQHF
>-|10|TRBJ2-1|-|TRBV29-1
TGCAGCGTTGGGAACAATGAGCAGTTCTTC
CSVGNNEQFF
>TRBD2|15|TRBJ2-1|-|TRBV7-9
TGTGCCAGCAGCAACCCGGGACTAGCCTCAAATGAGCAGTTCTTC
CASSNPGLASNEQFF
>-|14|TRBJ1-6|many|TRBV2
TGTGCCAGCCAGCAGAGCTCCTATAATTCACCCCTCCACTTT
CASQQSSYNSPLHF
>-|14|TRBJ2-7|-|TRBV6-1
TGTGCCAGCAGTGAACGCGGGCAGGGCGACGAGCAGTACTTC
CASSERGQGDEQYF
>TRBD2|14|TRBJ2-3|-|TRBV29-1
TGCAGCGTTGAGGGGGGGAAGGGGACAGATACGCAGTATTTT
CSVEGGKGTDTQYF
>-|12|TRBJ2-7|many|TRBV20-1
TGCAGTGCCAATGGACTGCGGAGCGAGCAGTACTTC
CSANGLRSEQYF
>-|13|TRBJ2-7|many|TRBV13
TGTGCCAGCAGGTTTCTAGGAGGCGGCGAGCAGTACTTC
CASRFLGGGEQYF
>TRBD2|17|TRBJ2-1|few|TRBV3-1
TGTGCCAGCAGCTTTGGACTAGCGGGGGGGCCATTTAATGAGCAGTTCTTC
CASSFGLAGGPFNEQFF
>-|15|TRBJ1-2|many|TRBV7-6
TGTGCCAGCAGCGCCCGAAAGGGGACTAACTATGGCTACACCTTC
CASSARKGTNYGYTF
>-|12|TRBJ2-2|many|TRBV12-3/TRBV12-4
TGTGCCTCGTGTTTGAGAGCCGGGGAGCTGTTTTTT
CASCLRAGELFF
>-|14|TRBJ2-3|few|TRBV11-2
TGTGCCAGCAGCTTGAGCACTAGCACAGATACGCAGTATTTT
CASSLSTSTDTQYF